One T cell receptor beta chain is described in this entry. What it recognizes is unknown. The CDR3 consists of 14 residues. Trimming shortened V by 6 bases and J by 4 bases, and 12 bases separated the two germline ends. Germline V gene sequence: CDR1 WNHNN, CDR2 SYGVQD (reference sequence). The data originate from a study of cytomegalovirus exposure and HLA in healthy donors. The PCR was carried out with 60 Vbeta primers and 13 Jbeta primers. Measured with immunoSEQ multiplex PCR; TCRdb has only the in-frame clones, and not every one. The sample lists about 270,000 clones, roughly two thirds seen once, with about 2.1% in the top ten. Study-wide results and caveats: Follow-up analysis later connected one missense variant in DCLRE1C with trimming of TCR beta V- and J-genes. A previous analysis found most TCR beta V segments productive roughly 90% or roughly 30% of the time. Roughly uniform sequencing depth across donors was assumed, possibly incorrectly. The authors judged a highly shared variant cluster likely a sequencing artifact.

Sequencing was performed on PBMCs. This chain uses TRBV10-1 with TRBJ2-2; maybe TRBD2 (5 bases). The TCR originated in a female donor in good health and CMV-seronegative. In DNA, the CDR3 is TGCGCCAGCAGGAAGAGGGCCAGCACCGGGGAGCTGTTTTTT. Translated, it gives CASRKRASTGELFF.